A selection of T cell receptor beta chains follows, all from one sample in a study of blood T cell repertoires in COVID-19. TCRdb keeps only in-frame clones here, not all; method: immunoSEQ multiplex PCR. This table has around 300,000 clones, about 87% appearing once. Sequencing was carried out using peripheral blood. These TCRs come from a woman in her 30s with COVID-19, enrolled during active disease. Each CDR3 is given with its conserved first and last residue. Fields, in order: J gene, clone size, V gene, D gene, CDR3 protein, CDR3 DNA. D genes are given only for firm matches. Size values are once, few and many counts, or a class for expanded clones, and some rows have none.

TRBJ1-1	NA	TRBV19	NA	CASSAPHRGTEAFF	TGTGCCAGTAGTGCCCCACATAGGGGCACTGAAGCTTTCTTT
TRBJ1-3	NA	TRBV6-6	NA	CASSFSSGNTIYF	TGTGCCAGCAGTTTCAGCTCTGGAAACACCATATATTTT
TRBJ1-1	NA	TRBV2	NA	CASKTARNTEAFF	TGTGCCAGCAAGACAGCAAGGAACACTGAAGCTTTCTTT
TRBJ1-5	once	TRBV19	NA	CASSYGVNQPQHF	TGTGCCAGTAGTTATGGAGTTAATCAGCCCCAGCATTTT
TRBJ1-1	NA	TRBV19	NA	CATGRSVEAFF	TGTGCCACCGGGAGGAGCGTTGAAGCTTTCTTT
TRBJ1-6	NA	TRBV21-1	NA	CASSKVRGTGGSSPLHF	TGTGCCAGCAGCAAAGTACGGGGGACAGGGGGCAGCTCACCCCTCCACTTT
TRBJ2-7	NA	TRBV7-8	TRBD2	CASSLMGGGADEQYF	TGTGCCAGCAGCTTAATGGGCGGGGGGGCGGACGAGCAGTACTTC
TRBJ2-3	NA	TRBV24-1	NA	CATSVRGRTDTQYF	TGTGCCACCAGTGTTCGGGGGAGAACAGATACGCAGTATTTT
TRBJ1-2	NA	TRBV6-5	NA	CASYLPGALYGYTF	TGTGCCAGTTATCTTCCAGGCGCGCTTTATGGCTACACCTTC
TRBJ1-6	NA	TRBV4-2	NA	CASSFGTRGNSPLHF	TGTGCCAGCAGCTTCGGAACCAGGGGCAATTCACCCCTCCACTTT
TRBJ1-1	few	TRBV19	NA	CASSFGQNTEAFF	TGTGCCAGTAGTTTCGGACAGAACACTGAAGCTTTCTTT
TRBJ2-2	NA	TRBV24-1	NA	CATSDLQGGEFGGELFF	TGTGCCACCAGTGATTTGCAAGGGGGGGAATTTGGCGGGGAGCTGTTTTTT
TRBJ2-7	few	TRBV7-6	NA	CASSLDSGFTYEQYF	TGTGCCAGCAGCTTAGACTCGGGGTTTACCTACGAGCAGTACTTC
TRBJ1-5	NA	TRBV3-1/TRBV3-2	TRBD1	CASSHSGTGGEWGSNQPQHF	TGTGCCAGCAGCCACTCGGGGACAGGGGGCGAATGGGGTAGCAATCAGCCCCAGCATTTT
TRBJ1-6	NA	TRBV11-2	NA	CASSFPGIGSPLHF	TGTGCCAGCAGCTTCCCAGGGATAGGTTCACCCCTCCACTTT
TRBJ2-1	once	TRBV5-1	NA	CASSLGGFLAGEQFF	TGCGCCAGCAGCTTGGGAGGTTTCCTAGCCGGTGAGCAGTTCTTC
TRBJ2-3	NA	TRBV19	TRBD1	CASSSTGAKDTQYF	TGTGCCAGTAGTAGCACAGGGGCTAAGGATACGCAGTATTTT
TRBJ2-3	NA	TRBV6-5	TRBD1	CASSYYRGRTDTQYF	TGTGCCAGCAGTTACTACAGGGGGCGCACAGATACGCAGTATTTT
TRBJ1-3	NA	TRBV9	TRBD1	CASSVGGTASGNTIYF	TGTGCCAGCAGCGTAGGAGGGACAGCCTCTGGAAACACCATATATTTT
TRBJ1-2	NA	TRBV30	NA	CAWSLTATNYGYTF	TGTGCCTGGAGTCTGACAGCGACTAACTATGGCTACACCTTC
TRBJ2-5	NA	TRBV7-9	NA	CASSFTQTVETQYF	TGTGCCAGCAGCTTTACCCAGACAGTAGAGACCCAGTACTTC
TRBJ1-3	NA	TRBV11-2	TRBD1	CASSRGQAISGNTIYF	TGTGCCAGCAGCCGTGGACAGGCTATCTCTGGAAACACCATATATTTT
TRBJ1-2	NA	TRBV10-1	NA	CASKGRGRYGYTF	TGCGCCAGCAAGGGCAGGGGCCGCTATGGCTACACCTTC
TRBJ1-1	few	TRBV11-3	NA	CASSLEAGLNTEAFF	TGTGCCAGCAGCTTAGAAGCGGGGCTGAACACTGAAGCTTTCTTT
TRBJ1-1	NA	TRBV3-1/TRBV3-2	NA	CASSQGGITEAFF	TGTGCCAGCAGCCAAGGGGGCATCACTGAAGCTTTCTTT